This TCR beta chain was identified during a study of CD8+CD57+ T cells in acquired aplastic anemia. Patients chosen for sequencing had shown CD8+CD57+ cell expansion by flow cytometry. There were no patients without severe acquired aplastic anemia. This clonotype was recorded at least ten times. Profiling that covered TCR beta VDJ and CDR3 relied on genomic DNA as its template. Each CDR3 protein gets one entry after TCRdb re-called the reads with MiXCR. Found here are hundreds of thousands of distinct CDR3 sequences, under 65% of them singletons; the top ten hold approximately 1.3%. This TCR derives from a human donor with aplastic anemia. Sequencing was done on a sample of sorted CD4+, CD8+, or CD8+CD57+ T cells (not recorded which) from PBMCs.

In DNA, the CDR3 is TGTGCCTGGAAACGTGGGATATACAATGAGCAGTTCTTC. Amino acids: CAWKRGIYNEQFF. The gene calls are TRBV30 and TRBJ2-1, with no clear D. CDR3 size: 13 residues. V was cut by 4 bases and J by 4 bases, with 11 bases left in between. CDR1 is GTSNPN and CDR2 is SVGIG in the germline V gene (reference sequence).